These T cell receptor beta chains were read from a single sample in a study of T cell changes during pregnancy in multiple sclerosis. TCRdb's table, derived via immunoSEQ multiplex PCR, lists solely in-frame clones and lacks some. The sample lists 60,000 to 65,000 clones; around 90% were seen once. The input for sequencing was peripheral blood, taken in the second trimester of pregnancy. The receptors stem from a female donor in good health, enrolled as a control in a pregnancy study. CDR3s include the opening cysteine and the closing phenylalanine or tryptophan. Each record gives: CDR3 protein, CDR3 DNA, D gene, V gene, J gene, clone size. The D gene is left open where the match is weak. Clone size is not always given. Where it is, it says once, few, many or a class for expanded clones.

cdr3_aa: CALRGQASGANVLTF; cdr3_nt: TGTGCTTTGCGGGGACAGGCCTCTGGGGCCAACGTCCTGACTTTC; d_call: TRBD1; v_call: TRBV30; j_call: TRBJ2-6; clone_size: NA
cdr3_aa: CASSEGTGFSGNTIYF; cdr3_nt: TGTGCCAGCAGTGAGGGGACAGGTTTCTCTGGAAACACCATATATTTT; d_call: TRBD1; v_call: TRBV25-1; j_call: TRBJ1-3; clone_size: NA
cdr3_aa: CASSSVAKNIQYF; cdr3_nt: TGTGCCAGCAGTTCGGTAGCCAAAAACATTCAGTACTTC; d_call: NA; v_call: TRBV5-6; j_call: TRBJ2-4; clone_size: NA
cdr3_aa: CASTLLGTGSIGNGYTF; cdr3_nt: TGTGCCAGCACCCTACTGGGGACAGGCAGTATCGGGAATGGCTACACCTTC; d_call: TRBD1; v_call: TRBV27; j_call: TRBJ1-2; clone_size: few
cdr3_aa: CASSLTPIKTMNTEAFF; cdr3_nt: TGTGCCAGCAGCTTAACACCTATAAAGACAATGAACACTGAAGCTTTCTTT; d_call: NA; v_call: TRBV7-9; j_call: TRBJ1-1; clone_size: NA
cdr3_aa: CASSPGQNYEQYF; cdr3_nt: TGTGCCAGCTCACCAGGCCAGAACTACGAGCAGTACTTC; d_call: NA; v_call: TRBV18; j_call: TRBJ2-7; clone_size: NA
cdr3_aa: CASSILAGGITEAFF; cdr3_nt: TGTGCCAGTAGTATCCTAGCAGGGGGCATCACTGAAGCTTTCTTT; d_call: TRBD1; v_call: TRBV19; j_call: TRBJ1-1; clone_size: NA
cdr3_aa: CASSELAGGYNEQFF; cdr3_nt: TGTGCCAGCAGTGAACTAGCGGGAGGGTACAATGAGCAGTTCTTC; d_call: TRBD2; v_call: TRBV6-1; j_call: TRBJ2-1; clone_size: few
cdr3_aa: CACRRDRGPMNTEAFF; cdr3_nt: TGTGCCTGCCGTAGGGACAGGGGTCCCATGAACACTGAAGCTTTCTTT; d_call: TRBD1; v_call: TRBV7-8; j_call: TRBJ1-1; clone_size: NA
cdr3_aa: CASSSYSSVSYEQYF; cdr3_nt: TGTGCCAGCAGTTCCTACTCCAGCGTCTCCTACGAGCAGTACTTC; d_call: NA; v_call: TRBV7-9; j_call: TRBJ2-7; clone_size: NA
cdr3_aa: CASSQAWADYGYTF; cdr3_nt: TGTGCCAGCAGCCAAGCGTGGGCAGACTATGGCTACACCTTC; d_call: NA; v_call: TRBV4-2; j_call: TRBJ1-2; clone_size: NA
cdr3_aa: CASSQGREQFF; cdr3_nt: TGTGCCAGCAGTCAGGGGCGGGAGCAGTTCTTC; d_call: NA; v_call: TRBV27; j_call: TRBJ2-1; clone_size: NA
cdr3_aa: CASSRQTSGYNEQFF; cdr3_nt: TGCGCCAGCAGTCGTCAGACTAGCGGATACAATGAGCAGTTCTTC; d_call: TRBD2; v_call: TRBV23-1; j_call: TRBJ2-1; clone_size: once
cdr3_aa: CASSYSGGEYF; cdr3_nt: TGTGCCAGCAGTTACTCCGGCGGCGAGTACTTC; d_call: NA; v_call: TRBV6-5; j_call: TRBJ2-4; clone_size: once
cdr3_aa: CASSSWTGGSSEQYF; cdr3_nt: TGTGCCAGCAGTTCCTGGACAGGGGGGTCCTCCGAGCAGTACTTC; d_call: TRBD1; v_call: TRBV28; j_call: TRBJ2-7; clone_size: NA
cdr3_aa: CASSLARSLWGEETEAFF; cdr3_nt: TGTGCCAGCAGCTTAGCCCGATCCCTGTGGGGGGAGGAGACTGAAGCTTTCTTT; d_call: NA; v_call: TRBV7-6; j_call: TRBJ1-1; clone_size: once
cdr3_aa: CASSLQGVNTGELFF; cdr3_nt: TGTGCCAGCAGCTTGCAGGGGGTTAATACCGGGGAGCTGTTTTTT; d_call: TRBD1; v_call: TRBV5-4; j_call: TRBJ2-2; clone_size: NA
cdr3_aa: CASSPPGVEDYGYTF; cdr3_nt: TGTGCCAGCAGTCCCCCAGGGGTTGAAGACTATGGCTACACCTTC; d_call: NA; v_call: TRBV6-5; j_call: TRBJ1-2; clone_size: once
cdr3_aa: CASSYSTTPSGNTIYF; cdr3_nt: TGTGCCAGCAGTTACTCGACTACCCCCTCTGGAAACACCATATATTTT; d_call: NA; v_call: TRBV6-5; j_call: TRBJ1-3; clone_size: NA
cdr3_aa: CASSLAGTGGSDTQYF; cdr3_nt: TGTGCCAGCAGCTTAGCCGGGACAGGGGGCTCGGATACGCAGTATTTT; d_call: TRBD1; v_call: TRBV7-6; j_call: TRBJ2-3; clone_size: NA
cdr3_aa: CASRPRVTEAFF; cdr3_nt: TGTGCCAGCAGACCTAGAGTCACTGAAGCTTTCTTT; d_call: NA; v_call: TRBV7-9; j_call: TRBJ1-1; clone_size: few
cdr3_aa: CASSEQGQTLNYGYTF; cdr3_nt: TGTGCCAGCAGTGAACAGGGTCAAACTCTTAACTATGGCTACACCTTC; d_call: NA; v_call: TRBV6-1; j_call: TRBJ1-2; clone_size: NA
cdr3_aa: CASSSLGAEAFF; cdr3_nt: TGTGCCAGCTCATCTTTGGGAGCTGAAGCTTTCTTT; d_call: NA; v_call: TRBV18; j_call: TRBJ1-1; clone_size: NA
cdr3_aa: CASSQNLLNTEAFF; cdr3_nt: TGCGCCAGCAGCCAAAACCTACTGAACACTGAAGCTTTCTTT; d_call: NA; v_call: TRBV4-1; j_call: TRBJ1-1; clone_size: NA
cdr3_aa: CASSQSSGQSNTGELFF; cdr3_nt: TGCGCCAGCAGTCAATCTTCGGGACAGAGCAACACCGGGGAGCTGTTTTTT; d_call: TRBD1; v_call: TRBV23-1; j_call: TRBJ2-2; clone_size: NA
cdr3_aa: CASSLSEGAREQYF; cdr3_nt: TGTGCCAGCAGCTTATCGGAGGGGGCGCGTGAGCAGTACTTC; d_call: NA; v_call: TRBV7-2; j_call: TRBJ2-7; clone_size: NA
cdr3_aa: CASSGGGTEAFF; cdr3_nt: TGTGCCAGCAGTGGAGGGGGCACTGAAGCTTTCTTT; d_call: NA; v_call: TRBV6-1; j_call: TRBJ1-1; clone_size: few
cdr3_aa: CASSARGFDGYTF; cdr3_nt: TGTGCCAGCAGCGCACGGGGGTTTGATGGCTACACCTTC; d_call: NA; v_call: TRBV7-3; j_call: TRBJ1-2; clone_size: NA
cdr3_aa: CAGRDQEATDTQYF; cdr3_nt: TGTGCCGGGAGGGACCAAGAGGCCACAGATACGCAGTATTTT; d_call: TRBD2; v_call: TRBV2; j_call: TRBJ2-3; clone_size: NA
cdr3_aa: CASSGDSYNEQFF; cdr3_nt: TGTGCCAGCAGTGGGGACAGCTACAATGAGCAGTTCTTC; d_call: TRBD1; v_call: TRBV2; j_call: TRBJ2-1; clone_size: NA
cdr3_aa: CASSPTANYGYTF; cdr3_nt: TGTGCCAGCAGCCCGACAGCTAACTATGGCTACACCTTC; d_call: NA; v_call: TRBV5-8; j_call: TRBJ1-2; clone_size: NA
cdr3_aa: CASSLSGNTIYF; cdr3_nt: TGTGCCAGCTCCCTCTCTGGAAACACCATATATTTT; d_call: NA; v_call: TRBV7-9; j_call: TRBJ1-3; clone_size: NA
cdr3_aa: CASSYGGAYGYTF; cdr3_nt: TGTGCCAGCAGTTACGGGGGGGCCTATGGCTACACCTTC; d_call: NA; v_call: TRBV6-5; j_call: TRBJ1-2; clone_size: NA
cdr3_aa: CASRPGRVANEKLFF; cdr3_nt: TGCGCCAGCAGGCCCGGTCGAGTAGCTAATGAAAAACTGTTTTTT; d_call: NA; v_call: TRBV10-2; j_call: TRBJ1-4; clone_size: once
cdr3_aa: CASSQETYTPDTQYF; cdr3_nt: TGTGCCAGCAGCCAAGAGACATACACTCCAGATACGCAGTATTTT; d_call: NA; v_call: TRBV4-2; j_call: TRBJ2-3; clone_size: NA
cdr3_aa: CASSRQVVSLGTEAFF; cdr3_nt: TGCGCCAGCAGTAGGCAGGTAGTTTCCTTAGGCACTGAAGCTTTCTTT; d_call: NA; v_call: TRBV5-1; j_call: TRBJ1-1; clone_size: NA
cdr3_aa: CASSSQATRNTEAFF; cdr3_nt: TGTGCCAGCAGTAGTCAGGCAACCCGGAACACTGAAGCTTTCTTT; d_call: NA; v_call: TRBV6-5; j_call: TRBJ1-1; clone_size: NA
cdr3_aa: CASSEAGGDTEAFF; cdr3_nt: TGTGCCAGCAGTGAAGCGGGGGGGGACACTGAAGCTTTCTTT; d_call: NA; v_call: TRBV6-1; j_call: TRBJ1-1; clone_size: NA